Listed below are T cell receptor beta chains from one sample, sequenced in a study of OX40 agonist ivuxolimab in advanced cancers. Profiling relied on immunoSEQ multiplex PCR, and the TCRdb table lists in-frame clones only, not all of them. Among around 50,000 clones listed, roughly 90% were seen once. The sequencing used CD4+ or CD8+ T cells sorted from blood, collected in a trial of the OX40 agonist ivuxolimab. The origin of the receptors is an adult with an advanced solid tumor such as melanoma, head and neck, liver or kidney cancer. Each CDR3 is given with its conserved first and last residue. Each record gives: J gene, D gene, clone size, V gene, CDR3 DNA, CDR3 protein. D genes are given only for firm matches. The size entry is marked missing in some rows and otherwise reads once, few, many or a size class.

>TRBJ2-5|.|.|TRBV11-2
TGTGCCAGCAGCTTAGCGGGGGCCGGTGAGACCCAGTACTTC
CASSLAGAGETQYF
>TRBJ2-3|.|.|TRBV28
TGTGCCAGCAGTTTCAGGGGTATGACAGATACGCAGTATTTT
CASSFRGMTDTQYF
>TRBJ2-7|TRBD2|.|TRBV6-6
TGTGCCAGCAGTTACGGTCTAGCGGGAGGAGCCTACGAGCAGTACTTC
CASSYGLAGGAYEQYF
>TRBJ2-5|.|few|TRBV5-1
TGCGCCAGCAGCTTGCAAGGGGGCCAAGAGACCCAGTACTTC
CASSLQGGQETQYF
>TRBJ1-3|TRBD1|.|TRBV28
TGTGCCAGCAGCGCAAGACAGGGGGCTTGGAACACCATATATTTT
CASSARQGAWNTIYF
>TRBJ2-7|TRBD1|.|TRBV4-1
TGCGCCAGCAGCCAAGCAACATCCATGCCAGGGGGATACGAGCAGTACTTC
CASSQATSMPGGYEQYF
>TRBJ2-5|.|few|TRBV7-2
TGTGCCAGCAGCTTAGCGGAGACCCAGTACTTC
CASSLAETQYF
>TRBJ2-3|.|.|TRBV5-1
TGCGCCAGCAGCTTGGGAGGCGGGAGCACAGATACGCAGTATTTT
CASSLGGGSTDTQYF
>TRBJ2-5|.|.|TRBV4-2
TGTGCCAGCAGCCAAGATCTATTGGGAAAGACCCAGTACTTC
CASSQDLLGKTQYF
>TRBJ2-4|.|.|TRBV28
TGTGCCAGCAGTTTGGGGTACAAAAACATTCAGTACTTC
CASSLGYKNIQYF
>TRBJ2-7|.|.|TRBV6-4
TGTGCCAGCAGTTCCCGTTGGCAGGGGGAGGACGAGCAGTACTTC
CASSSRWQGEDEQYF
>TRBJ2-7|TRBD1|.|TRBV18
TGTGCCAGCTCACCCACAGGGGGCAGCTCCTACGAGCAGTACTTC
CASSPTGGSSYEQYF
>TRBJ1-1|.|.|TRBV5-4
TGTGCCAGCAGCCCCCGACCGGGGGGGATGAACACTGAAGCTTTCTTT
CASSPRPGGMNTEAFF
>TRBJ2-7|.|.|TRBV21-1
TGTGCCAGCAGCAAAGTCCGGACCTCGATGTACGAGCAGTACTTC
CASSKVRTSMYEQYF
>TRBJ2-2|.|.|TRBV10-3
TGTGCCATCACCTCGGGAGTTCCCGGGGAGCTGTTTTTT
CAITSGVPGELFF
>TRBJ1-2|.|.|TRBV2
TGTGCCAGCAGTGAAAGGCAGCTTTATGGCTACACCTTC
CASSERQLYGYTF
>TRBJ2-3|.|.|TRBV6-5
TGTGCCAGCAGAACCACCCAAACGCCTGATACGCAGTATTTT
CASRTTQTPDTQYF
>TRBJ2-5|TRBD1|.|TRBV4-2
TGTGCCAGCAGCCAGGGGGACAGGGGGCGAGAGACCCAGTACTTC
CASSQGDRGRETQYF
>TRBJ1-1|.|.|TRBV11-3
TGTGCCAGCAGCTTCGGCCCGAACACTGAAGCTTTCTTT
CASSFGPNTEAFF
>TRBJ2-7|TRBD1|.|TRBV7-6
TGTGCCAGCAGCTGGGAGACAGGGGGCATCTACGAGCAGTACTTC
CASSWETGGIYEQYF
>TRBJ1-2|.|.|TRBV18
TGTGCCAGCTCATCCATCGACCAGAACTATGGCTACACCTTC
CASSSIDQNYGYTF
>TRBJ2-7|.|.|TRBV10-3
TGTGCCATCACCGATACGGGGACCTACGAGCAGTACTTC
CAITDTGTYEQYF
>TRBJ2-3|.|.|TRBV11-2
TGTGCCAGCAGCTTGGACCGGCAAGATACGCAGTATTTT
CASSLDRQDTQYF
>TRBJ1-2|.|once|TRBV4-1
TGCGCCAGCAGCTTCGGGCCAGCCCTGTTTGGCTACACCTTC
CASSFGPALFGYTF
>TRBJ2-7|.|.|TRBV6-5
TGTGCCAGCAGTCCGCGGGGAGGGGGTTCCTACGAGCAGTACTTC
CASSPRGGGSYEQYF
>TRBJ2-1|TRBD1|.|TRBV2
TGTGCCGGCCTCGAGGTTGGACAGGGGATCTCCTACAATGAGCAGTTCTTC
CAGLEVGQGISYNEQFF
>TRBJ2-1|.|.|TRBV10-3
TGTGCCATGCGGGACGGTTACAATGAGCAGTTCTTC
CAMRDGYNEQFF
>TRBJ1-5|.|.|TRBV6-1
TGTGCCAGCAGTGAAACGGGGTCCGATCAGCCCCAGCATTTT
CASSETGSDQPQHF
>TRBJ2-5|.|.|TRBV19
TGTGCCAGTAGGACCGGGACACTGGAGACCCAGTACTTC
CASRTGTLETQYF
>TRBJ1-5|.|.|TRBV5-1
TGCGCCAGCAGCTTGGCGGGACTTAGCAATCAGCCCCAGCATTTT
CASSLAGLSNQPQHF
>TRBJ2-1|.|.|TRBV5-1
TGCGCCAGCAGCTTGCGCCCCCTTCTTCCTCAGCGCTATCCAACCTACAATGAGCAGTTCTTC
CASSLRPLLPQRYPTYNEQFF
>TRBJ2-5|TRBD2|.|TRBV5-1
TGCGCCAGCAGCCCTCTGACTGCGGGGGGCGGGGAGACCCAGTACTTC
CASSPLTAGGGETQYF
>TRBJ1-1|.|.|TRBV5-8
TGTGCCAGCAGTCATAATTTTCTACGACGGAGGGTAAACACTGAAGCTTTCTTT
CASSHNFLRRRVNTEAFF
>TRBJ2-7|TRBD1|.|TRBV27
TGTGCCAGCAGCTACTTACAGGGGTCCGCCCGCGAGCAGTACTTC
CASSYLQGSAREQYF
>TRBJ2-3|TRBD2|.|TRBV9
TGTGCCAGCAGCGCGGCTAGCGGGGGCACAGATACGCAGTATTTT
CASSAASGGTDTQYF
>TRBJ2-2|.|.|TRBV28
TGTGCCTGCCTCCGCGGGCAGGTTTCCACCGGGGAGCTGTTTTTT
CACLRGQVSTGELFF
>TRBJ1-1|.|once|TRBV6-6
TGTGCCAGCAGACCCAGGGGATGGACTGAAGCTTTCTTT
CASRPRGWTEAFF
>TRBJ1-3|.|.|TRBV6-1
TGTGCCAGCAGTCAAGAACAACTCCCTCTCTGGAGAAACACCATATATTTT
CASSQEQLPLWRNTIYF
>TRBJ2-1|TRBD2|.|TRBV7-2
TGTGCCAGCAGCTTAGGGGGTCTAGCGGGCAGGGCTGAGCAGTTCTTC
CASSLGGLAGRAEQFF
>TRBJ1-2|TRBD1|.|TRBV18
TGTGCCAGCTCACCTTTACAGGGGGCGGCGGGCTACACCTTC
CASSPLQGAAGYTF
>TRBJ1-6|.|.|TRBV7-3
TGTGCCAGCAGCTCCACAGGGAATTCACCCCTCCACTTT
CASSSTGNSPLHF
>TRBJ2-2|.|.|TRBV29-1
TGCAGCGCTCGCCGGGACTCCTCATCCGGGGAGCTGTTTTTT
CSARRDSSSGELFF
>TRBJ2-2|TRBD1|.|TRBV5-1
TGCGCCAGCGGACCCGGGACAGGGAACACCGGGGAGCTGTTTTTT
CASGPGTGNTGELFF
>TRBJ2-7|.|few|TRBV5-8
TGTGCCAGCAGCTTAAGACGAGGTACGGGCGGGGACGAGCAGTACTTC
CASSLRRGTGGDEQYF
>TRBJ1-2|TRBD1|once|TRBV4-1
TGCGCCAGCAGCCAACCCGACAGGGGGCGTAGGTATGGCTACACCTTC
CASSQPDRGRRYGYTF
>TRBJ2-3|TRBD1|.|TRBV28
TGTGCCAGCAGCACCGGGACAGGGCAACGCACAGATACGCAGTATTTT
CASSTGTGQRTDTQYF
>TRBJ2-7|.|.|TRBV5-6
TGTGCCAGCAGCTTTCCGGGGGCCGCCTCCTACGAGCAGTACTTC
CASSFPGAASYEQYF
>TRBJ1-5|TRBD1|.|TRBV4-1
TGCGCCAGCAGCCCAGATCACACAGGGGGTCAGCCCCAGCATTTT
CASSPDHTGGQPQHF
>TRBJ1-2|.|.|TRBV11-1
TGTGCCAGCAGCCTTCAACAGGGCTCCTATGGCTACACCTTC
CASSLQQGSYGYTF
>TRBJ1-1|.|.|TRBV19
TGTGCCAGTAGTCGGTGGCAGCTCAACACTGAAGCTTTCTTT
CASSRWQLNTEAFF
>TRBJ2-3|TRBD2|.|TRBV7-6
TGTGCCAGCAGCCCCCGGACTAGCGGGGGCAAGGCAGATACGCAGTATTTT
CASSPRTSGGKADTQYF
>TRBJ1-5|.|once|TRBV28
TGTGCCAGCAGTTTCAACAGCCGCTGGCCCCAGCATTTT
CASSFNSRWPQHF
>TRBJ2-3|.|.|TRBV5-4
TGTGCCAGCAGCTTCATACGAAGCACAGATACGCAGTATTTT
CASSFIRSTDTQYF
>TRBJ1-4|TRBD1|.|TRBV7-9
TGTGCCAGCAGGGGGGGACAGGCGAATGAAAAACTGTTTTTT
CASRGGQANEKLFF
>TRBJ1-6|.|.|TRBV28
TGTGCCAGCAGTTTTTGGGAAATAGGTTTTAATAATTCACCCCTCCACTTT
CASSFWEIGFNNSPLHF
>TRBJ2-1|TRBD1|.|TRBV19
TGTGCCAGTAGTGCCTTCCGGGACAGCTCCAATGAGCAGTTCTTC
CASSAFRDSSNEQFF